This T cell receptor beta chain was profiled in a study of T-cell reconstitution after alpha-beta-depleted transplantation in children. A library of TCRbeta sequences, prepared with unique molecular identifiers, was generated. From the PCR reads, TCRdb called clonotypes with MiXCR, one entry per CDR3 protein. The sample shows over 400,000 distinct CDR3 sequences, 9.5% to 15% of them seen only once. Germline V gene sequence: CDR1 SGHTA, CDR2 FQGNSA. Trimming at V came to 5 bases and at J to 6 bases, leaving 4 bases not matched to a gene. This CDR3 spans 12 amino acids. This clonotype was counted at least ten times.

The material sequenced was PBMCs from the stem cell graft donor, taken from the stem cell graft. This TCR was sampled from a human donor who donated a stem cell graft to a child with combined immunodeficiency. The V gene is TRBV7-2, the J gene TRBJ2-7; 7 bases agree with TRBD2. The chain's CDR3 is CASSQLASEQYF. As DNA, the CDR3 is TGTGCCAGCAGCCAACTAGCGTCCGAGCAGTACTTC.